The rows below give T cell receptor beta chains drawn from one sample of a study of vaccination and CD4 T cells after COVID-19. The antigens of these receptors remain unknown. MiXCR, run by TCRdb on the PCR reads, gives a single entry per CDR3 protein. The sample consists of more than 20,000 distinct CDR3 sequences, approximately 29% of them appearing once. The sequencing input was cultured CD4+ T cells from blood. All receptors come from a human donor with COVID-19. The CDR3 runs from the conserved cysteine through the conserved F or W. Fields, in order: D gene, J gene, V gene, clone size, CDR3 protein, CDR3 DNA. A D gene is named only where the DNA matches it firmly. The size field is filled for only some rows; it gives once, few, many or a size class.

d_gene: .
j_gene: TRBJ2-7
v_gene: TRBV20-1
abundance: .
CDR3aa: CSARSEQGPYEQYF
CDR3nt: TGCAGTGCTAGGTCGGAACAGGGCCCCTACGAGCAGTACTTC

d_gene: .
j_gene: TRBJ1-5
v_gene: TRBV7-2
abundance: few
CDR3aa: CASSLASNQPQHF
CDR3nt: TGTGCCAGCAGCTTAGCTAGCAATCAGCCCCAGCATTTT

d_gene: .
j_gene: TRBJ2-1
v_gene: TRBV7-8
abundance: .
CDR3aa: CASSPRDTSSYNEQFF
CDR3nt: TGTGCCAGCAGCCCCCGGGACACAAGCTCCTACAATGAGCAGTTCTTC

d_gene: TRBD1
j_gene: TRBJ2-7
v_gene: TRBV10-1
abundance: .
CDR3aa: CASSEGQGAVGYEQYF
CDR3nt: TGCGCCAGCAGTGAGGGACAGGGGGCAGTCGGGTACGAGCAGTACTTC

d_gene: TRBD1
j_gene: TRBJ1-5
v_gene: TRBV20-1
abundance: .
CDR3aa: CSARQGVSNQPQHF
CDR3nt: TGCAGTGCCCGACAGGGGGTTAGCAATCAGCCCCAGCATTTT

d_gene: .
j_gene: TRBJ1-6
v_gene: TRBV5-1
abundance: .
CDR3aa: CASTAADLSYNSPLHF
CDR3nt: TGCGCCAGCACGGCTGCGGATCTCTCCTATAATTCACCCCTCCACTTT

d_gene: TRBD1
j_gene: TRBJ1-5
v_gene: TRBV20-1
abundance: few
CDR3aa: CSVPAGTGRMSSNQPQHF
CDR3nt: TGCAGTGTCCCCGCCGGGACAGGGAGAATGAGTAGCAATCAGCCCCAGCATTTT

d_gene: TRBD1
j_gene: TRBJ2-7
v_gene: TRBV5-1
abundance: .
CDR3aa: CASSRTGTYEQYF
CDR3nt: TGCGCCAGCAGCCGGACAGGAACCTACGAGCAGTACTTC

d_gene: .
j_gene: TRBJ2-3
v_gene: TRBV11-3
abundance: few
CDR3aa: CASSSTTDTQYF
CDR3nt: TGTGCCAGCAGCTCGACCACAGATACGCAGTATTTT

d_gene: TRBD1
j_gene: TRBJ1-5
v_gene: TRBV27
abundance: few
CDR3aa: CASGFGTANQPQHF
CDR3nt: TGTGCCAGCGGATTCGGGACAGCCAATCAGCCCCAGCATTTT

d_gene: .
j_gene: TRBJ2-5
v_gene: TRBV7-2
abundance: few
CDR3aa: CASSFPSSETQYF
CDR3nt: TGTGCCAGCAGCTTCCCTAGCTCGGAGACCCAGTACTTC

d_gene: TRBD1
j_gene: TRBJ1-5
v_gene: TRBV7-8
abundance: .
CDR3aa: CASSLVGTELNQPQHF
CDR3nt: TGTGCCAGCAGCTTAGTCGGGACAGAACTCAATCAGCCCCAGCATTTT

d_gene: .
j_gene: TRBJ2-5
v_gene: TRBV28
abundance: .
CDR3aa: CASRKDSLQETQYF
CDR3nt: TGTGCCAGCAGGAAGGACAGTCTACAAGAGACCCAGTACTTC

d_gene: .
j_gene: TRBJ1-1
v_gene: TRBV29-1
abundance: few
CDR3aa: CSVEPQGRTEAFF
CDR3nt: TGCAGCGTTGAACCCCAGGGTCGGACTGAAGCTTTCTTT

d_gene: TRBD1
j_gene: TRBJ2-1
v_gene: TRBV2
abundance: few
CDR3aa: CASSVRRTGKFF
CDR3nt: TGTGCCAGCAGTGTACGCAGGACAGGGAAGTTCTTC

d_gene: TRBD2
j_gene: TRBJ2-1
v_gene: TRBV20-1
abundance: .
CDR3aa: CSAMMAGGPISEQFF
CDR3nt: TGCAGTGCCATGATGGCGGGGGGGCCGATTAGTGAGCAGTTCTTC

d_gene: TRBD2
j_gene: TRBJ2-5
v_gene: TRBV6-5
abundance: .
CDR3aa: CASSYSRGLAGGKQETQYF
CDR3nt: TGTGCCAGCAGTTACTCGAGGGGACTAGCGGGGGGAAAACAAGAGACCCAGTACTTC

d_gene: .
j_gene: TRBJ2-5
v_gene: TRBV6-5
abundance: .
CDR3aa: CTSSYSGGFETQYF
CDR3nt: TGTACCAGCAGTTACAGTGGTGGCTTCGAGACCCAGTACTTC

d_gene: .
j_gene: TRBJ1-1
v_gene: TRBV5-1
abundance: .
CDR3aa: CASTFLGGGTEAFF
CDR3nt: TGCGCCAGCACCTTCTTAGGTGGGGGGACTGAAGCTTTCTTT

d_gene: TRBD1
j_gene: TRBJ1-1
v_gene: TRBV5-8
abundance: .
CDR3aa: CASSLGQAAPEAFF
CDR3nt: TGTGCCAGCAGCCTCGGACAGGCGGCTCCTGAAGCTTTCTTT

d_gene: .
j_gene: TRBJ1-3
v_gene: TRBV7-9
abundance: .
CDR3aa: CASSLHGSSGNTIYF
CDR3nt: TGTGCCAGCAGCCTACATGGGAGCTCTGGAAACACCATATATTTT

d_gene: TRBD2
j_gene: TRBJ2-5
v_gene: TRBV20-1
abundance: few
CDR3aa: CSAVWASGGGGTQYF
CDR3nt: TGCAGTGCGGTTTGGGCTAGCGGGGGCGGCGGGACCCAGTACTTC

d_gene: .
j_gene: TRBJ2-3
v_gene: TRBV6-5
abundance: few
CDR3aa: CASSYSGGGTDTQYF
CDR3nt: TGTGCCAGCAGTTACTCCGGGGGCGGGACAGATACGCAGTATTTT